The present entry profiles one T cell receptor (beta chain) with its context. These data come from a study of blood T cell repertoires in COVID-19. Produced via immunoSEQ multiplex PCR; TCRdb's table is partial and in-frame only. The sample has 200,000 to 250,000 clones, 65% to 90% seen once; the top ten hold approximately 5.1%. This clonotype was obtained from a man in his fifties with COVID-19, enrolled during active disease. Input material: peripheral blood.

This CDR3 is CASSFRDTVPQGNEQFF. DNA of the CDR3: TGTGCCAGCAGCTTTCGGGACACGGTCCCTCAGGGCAATGAGCAGTTCTTC. The gene calls are TRBV11-2 and TRBJ2-1, with D perhaps matching TRBD1 (6 bases). V was pared by 3 bases and J by 6 bases, with 21 bases between. The CDR3 is 17 amino acids. From germline, CDR1 is SGHAT and CDR2 FQNNGV.